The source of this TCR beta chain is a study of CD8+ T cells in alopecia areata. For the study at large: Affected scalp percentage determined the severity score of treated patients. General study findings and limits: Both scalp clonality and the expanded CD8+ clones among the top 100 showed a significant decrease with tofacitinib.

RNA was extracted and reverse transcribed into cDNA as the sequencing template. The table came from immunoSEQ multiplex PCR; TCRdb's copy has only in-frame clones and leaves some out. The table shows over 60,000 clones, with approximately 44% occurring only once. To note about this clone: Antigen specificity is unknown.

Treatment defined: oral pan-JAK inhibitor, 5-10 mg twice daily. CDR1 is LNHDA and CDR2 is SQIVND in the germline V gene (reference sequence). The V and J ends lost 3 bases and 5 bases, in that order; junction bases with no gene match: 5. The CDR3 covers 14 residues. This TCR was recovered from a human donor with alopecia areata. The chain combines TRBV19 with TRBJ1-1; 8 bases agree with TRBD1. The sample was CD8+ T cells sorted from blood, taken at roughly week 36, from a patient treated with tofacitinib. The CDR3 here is CASSIGTGRTEAFF. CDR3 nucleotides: TGTGCCAGTAGTATCGGGACAGGTCGGACTGAAGCTTTCTTT.